What follows is one T cell receptor (beta chain) and its context. Its antigen is unknown. The CDR3 is made up of 16 amino acids. V lost 4 bases to trimming and J lost 0 bases, with 13 bases between them. Germline V CDR1 and CDR2: LNHDA, SQIVND (reference sequence). This record comes from a study of T cell responses to AZD1222 COVID-19 vaccine. Generated by immunoSEQ multiplex PCR, the TCRdb table keeps only in-frame clones and is missing some. The top ten clones hold 9.2% of a sample with 150,000 to 200,000 clones, about 94% of them seen once. The study, taken as a whole, reports: Possibly, clonal diversity was underestimated; donors were largely white British and included more females.

The sequence came from an adult in good health. The specimen comprised peripheral blood, sampled on day 0 of AZD1222 vaccination. V and J are TRBV19 and TRBJ2-1; TRBD2 might be the D (5 bases). DNA for the CDR3: TGTGCCAGTAGTAAGGGTAGCGCGAGCTCCTACAATGAGCAGTTCTTC. Translating gives CASSKGSASSYNEQFF.